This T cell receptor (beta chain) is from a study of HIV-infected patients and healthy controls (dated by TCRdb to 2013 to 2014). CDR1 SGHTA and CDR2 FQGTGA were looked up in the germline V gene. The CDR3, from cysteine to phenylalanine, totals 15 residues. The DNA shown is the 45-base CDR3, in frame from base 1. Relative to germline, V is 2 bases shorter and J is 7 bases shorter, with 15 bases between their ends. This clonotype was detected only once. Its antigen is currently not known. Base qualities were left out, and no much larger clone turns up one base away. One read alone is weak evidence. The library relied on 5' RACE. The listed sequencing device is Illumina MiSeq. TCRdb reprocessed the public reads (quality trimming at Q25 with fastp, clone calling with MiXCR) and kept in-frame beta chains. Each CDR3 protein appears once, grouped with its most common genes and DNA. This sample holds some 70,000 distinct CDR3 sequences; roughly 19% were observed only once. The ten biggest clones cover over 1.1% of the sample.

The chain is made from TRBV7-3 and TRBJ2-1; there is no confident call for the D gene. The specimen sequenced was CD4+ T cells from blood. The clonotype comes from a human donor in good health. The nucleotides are TGTGCCAGCAGCTTATTCCCGGCCCTAGGGAATGAGCAGTTCTTC. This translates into CASSLFPALGNEQFF.